The 6 T cell receptor beta chains presented below share a single source sample, sequenced in a study of blood T cell repertoires in COVID-19. Sequenced by immunoSEQ multiplex PCR; TCRdb stores in-frame clones only, minus some. The repertoire includes roughly 49,000 clones, about four fifths of them detected once, and roughly 1.4% sits in the top ten. Source material: peripheral blood. The receptors were gathered from a man aged 50 to 59 with acute or convalescent COVID-19.

This clone was seen just once. V gene TRBV6-4 combines with J gene TRBJ1-6, with D perhaps TRBD1 (6 bases). The germline gives CDR1 MRHNA, CDR2 SNTAGT. This CDR3 comprises 14 residues. V lost 3 bases and J lost 13, with 16 bases in between. In nucleotides, the CDR3 is TGTGCCAGCAGTGAGTCAGGGGAGGGCCGGCCCCTCCACTTT. Its protein is CASSESGEGRPLHF.

This chain joins TRBV19 and TRBJ1-5; weak D call: TRBD1 (5 bases). CDR3 length equals 13 residues. Germline CDR1 LNHDA, CDR2 SQIVND (reference sequence). CDR3 nucleotide sequence: TGTGCAGCGGGGGTTTATAGCAATCAGCCCCAGCATTTT. Translation gives CAAGVYSNQPQHF.

This chain joins TRBV6-6 and TRBJ1-6; D is unresolved. The CDR3 runs to 12 residues. Germline values: CDR1 MNHNY, CDR2 SVGAGI (reference sequence). With 6 bases removed from V and 8 bases from J, the gap between germline ends came to 8 bases. The CDR3 sequence is CASRSGDSPLHF. Here the CDR3 DNA reads TGTGCCAGCAGGAGCGGAGATTCACCCCTCCACTTT.

The V gene is TRBV6-2 or TRBV6-3, the J gene TRBJ1-5; TRBD1 matches at 12 bases. The CDR3 runs to 20 residues. Germline CDR1 and CDR2: MNHEY and SVGEGT. V shed 6 bases and J 1 base; nucleotides not matched to a gene: 16. The CDR3 coding sequence is TGTGCCAGCAGCCTAAGGGGGACAGGGGGCAAGAAATGGAGCAATCAGCCCCAGCATTTT. It encodes CASSLRGTGGKKWSNQPQHF.

In this sample, this clone turned up a few times. V usage is TRBV6-5 and J usage is TRBJ1-2, with TRBD1 matching over 8 bases. CDR3 length equals 14 residues. With V trimmed by 6 bases and J by 8 bases, 11 bases remained unmatched. CDR1 MNHEY and CDR2 SVGAGI come from the germline V gene. CDR3 loop: CASRRRGTGGGYTF. The CDR3 bases are TGTGCCAGCAGACGAAGGGGTACAGGGGGAGGCTACACCTTC.

The table lists this clone with a count of one. This chain joins TRBV27 and TRBJ2-2; 8 positions match TRBD2. V lost 9 bases, J lost 3 bases, and 9 bases stayed unmatched. The CDR3 sequence is 15 residues long. Germline V lookup: CDR1 MNHEY, CDR2 SMNVEV (reference sequence). CDR3 in DNA: TGTGCCAGTGCTTCGACGGGGGGGTACACCGGGGAGCTGTTTTTT. It encodes CASASTGGYTGELFF.